The 31 T cell receptor beta chains given below trace back to one sample, sequenced in a study of blood T cell repertoires in COVID-19. Produced via immunoSEQ multiplex PCR; TCRdb's table is partial and in-frame only. This table has roughly 250,000 clones, over 75% appearing once. Input material: peripheral blood. The receptors originated from a human donor in a cohort sampled during active COVID-19.

About this clone: Its ends do not fully match the called genes, so a read error is possible. The chain has TRBV4-3 and TRBJ2-7; 7 nucleotides agree with TRBD1. The CDR3 spans 16 residues. Germline V gene data show CDR1 as LGHNA and CDR2 as YSLEER. Written as DNA, the CDR3 is TGCGCCAGCAGCCAAGTTGCAGGGGGTTCCTCCCACGAGCAGTACTTC. This sequence encodes CASSQVAGGSSHEQYF.

CDR3 nucleotide sequence: TGTGCCAGCAGCCAACCGGGGACTAGCGGGAGGAGGGTTGAGCAGTTCTTC. It codes for CASSQPGTSGRRVEQFF. V and J are TRBV7-2 and TRBJ2-1; 15 bases map to TRBD2. Germline loops: CDR1 SGHTA, CDR2 FQGNSA. The CDR3 loop spans 17 amino acids. The junction had 11 bases not matched to a gene; V was cut back by 5 bases and J by 9 bases.

The chain recombines TRBV27 with TRBJ2-7; 9 bases are a match to TRBD1. Unmatched junction bases numbered 10, after V lost 6 bases and J lost 4 bases. Germline V gives CDR1 MNHEY, CDR2 SMNVEV (reference sequence). This CDR3 comprises 15 residues. CDR3 coding DNA: TGTGCCAGCAGCCCACCGGGACAGGGACTTTACGAGCAGTACTTC. Its protein is CASSPPGQGLYEQYF.

The V call is TRBV3-1 (or the pseudogene TRBV3-2), the J call TRBJ1-1, with D possibly being TRBD1 (6 bases). The CDR3 totals 14 residues. V lost 1 base and J 6 bases, leaving 12 bases between the germline ends. The germline V gene has CDR1 LGHDT and CDR2 YNNKEL (reference sequence). The CDR3 sequence: CASSQGQVGAEAFF. For the CDR3, the DNA is TGTGCCAGCAGCCAAGGACAGGTTGGCGCTGAAGCTTTCTTT.

This clone was seen once. The chain recombines TRBV5-4 with TRBJ2-2, with a tentative D call TRBD1 (6 bases). The CDR3 runs 14 residues. Germline V CDR1 and CDR2: SGHNT, YYREEE (reference sequence). V lost 4 bases and J 4 bases, leaving 11 bases between the germline ends. CDR3 protein: CASSPQTGTGELFF. DNA for the CDR3: TGTGCCAGCAGCCCACAGACAGGCACCGGGGAGCTGTTTTTT.

V usage is TRBV6-5 and J usage is TRBJ2-2; D is perhaps TRBD1 (5 bases). CDR1 and CDR2 (germline): MNHEY, SVGAGI. CDR3 size: 15 residues. Trimming took 6 bases from V and 4 from J, leaving 15 bases between them. DNA for the CDR3: TGTGCCAGCAGGAAAGGGGCACGGACCACCGGGGAGCTGTTTTTT. Its protein is CASRKGARTTGELFF.

The chain employs TRBV6-5 and TRBJ2-3; D is perhaps TRBD2 (5 bases). The CDR3 consists of 13 residues. The V end lost 6 bases, the J end lost 4 bases, and 11 bases lay between the germline ends. Germline V gene lookup returns CDR1 MNHEY and CDR2 SVGAGI. The DNA for the CDR3 is TGTGCCAGCAGCCCGGACTTTCCAGATACGCAGTATTTT. This sequence encodes CASSPDFPDTQYF.

The rearrangement uses TRBV3-1 (or the pseudogene TRBV3-2) and TRBJ2-1; D gene unclear. The CDR3 loop spans 12 amino acids. Germline V lookup: CDR1 LGHDT, CDR2 YNNKEL (reference sequence). Trimming stripped 5 bases from V and 9 bases from J, with 11 bases between. CDR3 in DNA: TGTGCCAGCAGCTACCCCCTCGGTGAGCAGTTCTTC. This translates into CASSYPLGEQFF.

This clone has a handful of counts. The chain joins TRBV18 to TRBJ2-6, with D perhaps matching TRBD2 (6 bases). The CDR3 runs 16 residues. CDR1 is KGHSH, CDR2 LQKENI, per germline. Between the trimmed V and J ends, which lost 4 bases and 4 bases, there was a span of 14 bases. CDR3 region: CASSQEGLPGANVLTF. CDR3 DNA sequence: TGTGCCAGCTCACAGGAGGGCCTTCCCGGGGCCAACGTCCTGACTTTC.

J is TRBJ1-2 and V is TRBV6-5, with D possibly being TRBD1 (6 bases). In germline, CDR1 is MNHEY, CDR2 SVGAGI. Trimming stripped 8 bases from V and 4 bases from J, with 8 bases between. The CDR3 has 11 amino acids. The CDR3 is CASGDIYGYTF. In nucleotides, the CDR3 is TGTGCCAGCGGGGACATCTATGGCTACACCTTC.

CDR3 residues: CASSPLGSYEQYF. The CDR3 DNA reads TGTGCCAGCTCACCACTCGGGTCCTACGAGCAGTACTTC. The rearrangement joins TRBV18 to TRBJ2-7, with D unresolved. V gave up 1 base and J gave up 1 base, with 5 bases separating them. Germline V lookup: CDR1 KGHSH, CDR2 LQKENI. The CDR3 covers 13 residues.

The rearrangement links TRBV18 to TRBJ1-1; 9 nucleotides agree with TRBD1. The CDR3 covers 14 residues. V shed 6 bases, J shed 0 bases, and the junction held 2 bases outside the gene matches. Germline V lookup: CDR1 KGHSH, CDR2 LQKENI. CDR3 nucleotides: TGTGCCAGCTCCCGGGACAGGGTGAACACTGAAGCTTTCTTT. This codes for CASSRDRVNTEAFF.

The rearrangement joins TRBV25-1 to TRBJ1-2; D unclear. V was cut by 2 bases and J by 1 base, with 5 bases left in between. Germline values: CDR1 MGHDK, CDR2 SYGVNS. The CDR3 consists of 13 residues. The CDR3 loop is CASSENSNYGYTF. The CDR3 DNA sequence: TGTGCCAGCAGTGAAAACAGTAACTATGGCTACACCTTC.

In the case of this clone: This sample includes further DNA sequences coding for the same CDR3. The chain recombines TRBV6-2 or TRBV6-3 with TRBJ2-1; the D gene is possibly TRBD2 (5 bases). V was clipped by 3 bases and J by 0 bases, with 9 bases between them. There are 15 residues in the CDR3. CDR1 and CDR2 from the germline V gene are MNHEY and SVGEGT. CDR3 protein: CASSYLAGSYNEQFF. The CDR3 region has the DNA TGTGCCAGCAGTTATCTAGCAGGCTCCTACAATGAGCAGTTCTTC.

This chain joins TRBV18 and TRBJ1-6, with TRBD1 identical over 7 bases. In germline, CDR1 is KGHSH, CDR2 LQKENI. This CDR3 contains 16 residues. V shed 3 bases and J 9 bases; nucleotides not matched to a gene: 11. DNA of the CDR3: TGTGCCAGCTCACCTTTGAATTTGGGACAGCCTTCACCCCTCCACTTT. Amino acids: CASSPLNLGQPSPLHF.

This chain links TRBV5-1 with TRBJ2-1, with 10 bases matching TRBD1. The CDR3 sequence is 15 residues long. J lost 7 bases, V lost 4 bases, and 8 bases had no gene match. CDR1 SGHRS and CDR2 YFSETQ come from the germline V gene. DNA of the CDR3: TGCGCCAGCAGCCGTCCGGGACAGGGGTATAATGAGCAGTTCTTC. It is translated as CASSRPGQGYNEQFF.

V usage is TRBV28 and J usage is TRBJ2-5, with a possible D match to TRBD2 (7 bases). Germline CDR1 reads MDHEN; CDR2 reads SYDVKM. This CDR3 region has 18 residues. Trimming left V 2 bases short and J 4 bases short, with 23 bases between. Here the CDR3 reads CASSLPHIGLGGGETQYF. As DNA, the CDR3 is TGTGCCAGCAGTTTACCCCACATCGGACTAGGGGGGGGAGAGACCCAGTACTTC.

This clone occurred once. The chain carries TRBV6-6 and TRBJ1-2; 11 bases are a match to TRBD1. Germline values: CDR1 MNHNY, CDR2 SVGAGI (reference sequence). With 5 bases clipped from V and 7 bases from J, the junction kept 18 bases outside the gene matches. The CDR3 runs to 18 residues. In nucleotides, the CDR3 is TGTGCCAGCAGTCCCCCTCGGGGACAGGGGGGTTCAAGAGGTGGCTACACCTTC. It is translated as CASSPPRGQGGSRGGYTF.

This sequence joins TRBV28 and TRBJ1-5, with D tentatively TRBD1 (6 bases). V dropped 7 bases and J dropped 5 bases, with 12 bases sitting between them. Looked up from germline, CDR1 is MDHEN and CDR2 is SYDVKM. The CDR3 spans 13 residues. CDR3 bases: TGTGCCAGCAATACAGGGACCGATCAGCCCCAGCATTTT. Translation: CASNTGTDQPQHF. The entire variable domain, with the rest obtained from reference TRBV28 and TRBJ1-5, is as follows: DVKVTQSSRYLVKRTGEKVFLECVQDMDHENMFWYRQDPGLGLRLIYFSYDVKMKEKGDIPEGYSVSREKKERFSLILESASTNQTSMYLCASNTGTDQPQHFGDGTRLSIL.

The V call is TRBV7-9, the J call TRBJ1-3; D is possibly TRBD1 (5 bases). There are 15 residues in the CDR3. The ends were cut back, 1 base at V and 4 bases at J, with 11 bases in the middle. From germline, CDR1 is SEHNR and CDR2 FQNEAQ (reference sequence). DNA of the CDR3: TGTGCCAGCAGCTTAGAGGGGTTCAGAGGAAACACCATATATTTT. This encodes CASSLEGFRGNTIYF.

The CDR3 sequence: CASSLYQGYGYTF. In DNA, the CDR3 is TGTGCCAGCAGCTTATACCAGGGGTATGGCTACACCTTC. The rearrangement joins TRBV7-8 to TRBJ1-2, with D possibly TRBD1 on 6 matching bases. Looked up from germline, CDR1 is SGHVS and CDR2 is FQNEAQ. With 2 bases removed from V and 5 bases from J, the gap between germline ends came to 9 bases. This CDR3 contains 13 residues.

This clone was observed a few times. J is TRBJ1-5 and V is TRBV2, with 9 positions matching TRBD1. CDR3 size: 16 residues. The germline V gene has CDR1 SNHLY and CDR2 FYNNEI. Germline trimming cut 6 bases from V and 4 bases from J; bases unmatched to any gene: 10. In nucleotides, the CDR3 is TGTGCCAGCAGGGAACAGGGGGCCGGGCTTAATCAGCCCCAGCATTTT. Translation gives CASREQGAGLNQPQHF. Full variable domain (missing parts from reference TRBV2 and TRBJ1-5): EPEVTQTPSHQVTQMGQEVILRCVPISNHLYFYWYRQILGQKVEFLVSFYNNEISEKSEIFDDQFSVERPDGSNFTLKIRSTKLEDSAMYFCASREQGAGLNQPQHFGDGTRLSIL.

The J gene is TRBJ1-1, the V gene TRBV6-2 or TRBV6-3; D call uncertain. V was shortened by 0 bases and J by 3 bases, with 14 bases between the two germline ends. CDR3 length equals 16 residues. CDR1 is MNHEY and CDR2 is SVGEGT in the germline V gene. The CDR3 spells CASSYSSGRVDTEAFF. The CDR3 coding sequence is TGTGCCAGCAGTTACTCGAGTGGGCGGGTTGACACTGAAGCTTTCTTT.

There are a few counts of this clone. The chain uses TRBV9 and TRBJ2-4, with 10 bases identical to TRBD1. V lost 7 bases to trimming and J lost 1 base; unmatched junction nucleotides: 8. The CDR3 sequence is 16 residues long. The germline CDR1 and CDR2 sequences are SGDLS and YYNGEE. The CDR3 region has the DNA TGTGCCAGCGGAGAGGGGGACAGGGGTGCCAAAAACATTCAGTACTTC. It encodes CASGEGDRGAKNIQYF.

This chain connects TRBV18 to TRBJ2-5; 11 bases agree with TRBD2. There are 17 residues in the CDR3. J was trimmed by 2 bases and V by 3 bases; bases with no gene match: 8. Germline V gene sequence: CDR1 KGHSH, CDR2 LQKENI. CDR3 nucleotides: TGTGCCAGCTCACCTATTCCTGGGACTAGCGGACAAGAGACCCAGTACTTC. Protein: CASSPIPGTSGQETQYF.

This chain uses TRBV5-1 with TRBJ2-7; TRBD2 aligns across 9 bases. CDR1 and CDR2 (germline): SGHRS, YFSETQ. The CDR3 runs to 14 residues. The V gene end was trimmed by 2 bases and the J gene end by 2 bases; junction bases not matched to a gene: 2. CDR3 sequence reads: CASSLAGGPYEQYF. The CDR3 DNA reads TGCGCCAGCAGCTTAGCGGGAGGCCCCTACGAGCAGTACTTC.

Ten or more counts support this clone. The rearrangement joins TRBV15 to TRBJ2-2; the D is unclear. The ends were cut back, 0 bases at V and 4 bases at J, with 6 bases in the middle. This CDR3 has 14 amino acids. Germline CDR1 reads LNHNV; CDR2 reads YYDKDF (reference sequence). The CDR3 DNA reads TGTGCCACCAGCAGAGATTTGCGCACCGGGGAGCTGTTTTTT. It yields the protein CATSRDLRTGELFF.

The CDR3 DNA sequence: TGTGCCAGCAGCTTGGTAGGCGGGAGGTCCGCAGATACGCAGTATTTT. It specifies CASSLVGGRSADTQYF. The chain uses TRBV5-4 and TRBJ2-3, with 8 bases lining up with TRBD2. The CDR3 loop spans 16 amino acids. CDR1 is SGHNT, CDR2 YYREEE, per germline (reference sequence). Trimming cost V 0 bases and J 4 bases; bases outside gene matches: 7.

The V and J genes are TRBV4-1 and TRBJ1-4, with D possibly being TRBD1 (5 bases). Trimming left V 1 base short and J 11 bases short, with 5 bases between. The CDR3 runs to 11 residues. Germline assignment: CDR1 MGHRA and CDR2 YSYEKL. CDR3 sequence reads: CASSQAGKLFF. CDR3 in DNA: TGCGCCAGCAGCCAAGCAGGGAAACTGTTTTTT.

This sequence joins TRBV3-1 (or the pseudogene TRBV3-2) and TRBJ1-2; maybe TRBD1 (5 bases). CDR3 length equals 15 residues. V was shortened by 4 bases and J by 0 bases, with 12 bases between the two germline ends. Germline V lookup: CDR1 LGHDT, CDR2 YNNKEL (reference sequence). DNA of the CDR3: TGTGCCAGCAGCCCATATAAGACAGCTAACTATGGCTACACCTTC. As protein: CASSPYKTANYGYTF.

As concerns this clone: A read error may account for a junction end that differs from germline. The chain recombines TRBV6-1 with TRBJ2-1; 10 bases match TRBD2. This CDR3 has 18 amino acids. Germline V gives CDR1 MNHNS, CDR2 SASEGT. CDR3: CASSEGTLTSGLYNEQFF. The CDR3 coding sequence is TGTGCCAGCAGCGAAGGGACGTTGACTAGCGGGCTGTACAATGAGCAGTTCTTC.